These 31 T cell receptor beta chains were all obtained from the same sample, sequenced in a study of blood T cell repertoires in COVID-19. Libraries were prepared by immunoSEQ multiplex PCR; TCRdb keeps only in-frame clonotypes and omits some of them. The repertoire holds some 100,000 clones, with about 88% as singletons. The sample was peripheral blood. These receptors all come from a woman in her fifties or sixties with acute or convalescent COVID-19.

The genes are TRBV5-6 and TRBJ1-5; tentatively, D is TRBD1 (5 bases). Germline CDR1 reads SGHDT; CDR2 reads YYEEEE. CDR3 length: 15 amino acids. Trimming shortened V by 4 bases and J by 0 bases, and 11 bases separated the two germline ends. CDR3 sequence: CASSRTGYSNQPQHF. CDR3 DNA: TGTGCCAGCAGCCGTACAGGTTATAGCAATCAGCCCCAGCATTTT.

The chain couples TRBV27 to TRBJ2-7; 12 bases are shared with TRBD2. The V gene end was trimmed by 5 bases and the J gene end by 7 bases; junction bases not matched to a gene: 9. CDR3 length: 15 residues. Germline loops: CDR1 MNHEY, CDR2 SMNVEV (reference sequence). The CDR3 nucleotides are TGTGCCAGCAGTAGGACTAGCGGGGTGGGAAAAGAGCAGTACTTC. It specifies CASSRTSGVGKEQYF.

The chain couples TRBV5-1 to TRBJ2-5, with 13 bases that match TRBD2. V gave up 4 bases and J gave up 3 bases; unmatched junction bases: 9. The CDR3 runs to 17 residues. CDR1 is SGHRS and CDR2 is YFSETQ in the germline V gene. In DNA form, the CDR3 reads TGCGCCAGCAGCCCAGGACTAGCGGGGGCGGGGGAAGAGACCCAGTACTTC. It codes for CASSPGLAGAGEETQYF.

The V call is TRBV24-1, the J call TRBJ1-2; TRBD1 matches 7 bases. The CDR3 is 16 amino acids. J gave up 6 bases and V 4 bases, and 13 bases lay outside the gene matches. CDR1 KGHDR and CDR2 SFDVKD come from the germline V gene. As DNA, the CDR3 is TGTGCCACCAGTGACCCTGGACAGGATGAGACCAATGGCTACACCTTC. Translating gives CATSDPGQDETNGYTF.

There are many counts of this clone. The chain employs TRBV7-3 and TRBJ1-1; no definite D call. Between the trimmed V and J ends, which lost 1 base and 1 base, there was a span of 4 bases. Germline assignment: CDR1 SGHTA and CDR2 FQGTGA. CDR3 length: 13 amino acids. The CDR3 is CASSLNRNTEAFF. CDR3 nucleotide sequence: TGTGCCAGCAGCTTAAACAGGAACACTGAAGCTTTCTTT.

The chain carries TRBV11-2 and TRBJ1-1; possible D gene TRBD1, 6 bases. The germline gives CDR1 SGHAT, CDR2 FQNNGV. The CDR3 has 16 amino acids. V lost 5 bases and J 1 base, leaving 17 bases between the germline ends. The CDR3 spells CASSLTGFEGNTEAFF. Here the CDR3 DNA reads TGTGCCAGCAGCCTAACAGGGTTTGAAGGGAACACTGAAGCTTTCTTT.

Here the CDR3 reads CASSQSYVAGAGTQYF. Written as DNA, the CDR3 is TGTGCCAGCAGCCAGTCGTATGTAGCGGGGGCCGGGACCCAGTACTTC. The rearrangement joins TRBV3-1 (or the pseudogene TRBV3-2) to TRBJ2-5; 9 bases fit TRBD2. With 3 bases clipped from V and 7 bases from J, the junction kept 12 bases outside the gene matches. Germline CDR1 LGHDT, CDR2 YNNKEL (reference sequence). This CDR3 has 16 amino acids.

This clone was seen once. The gene calls are TRBV19 and TRBJ1-1, with 8 bases matching TRBD1. The CDR3 sequence is 18 residues long. The junction had 13 bases not matched to a gene; V was cut back by 3 bases and J by 1 base. CDR1 and CDR2 (germline): LNHDA, SQIVND (reference sequence). The CDR3 loop is CASSIRAGGAHPNTEAFF. The CDR3 nucleotides are TGTGCCAGTAGTATTAGGGCAGGGGGCGCCCATCCGAACACTGAAGCTTTCTTT.

This sequence joins TRBV2 and TRBJ2-7; 7 bases map to TRBD1. CDR1 SNHLY and CDR2 FYNNEI come from the germline V gene. V lost 9 bases and J lost 4; bases outside the gene matches: 18. This CDR3 comprises 16 residues. In nucleotides, the CDR3 is TGTGCCAGACGGAATTATGGGACAGTCGAAGAGTACGAGCAGTACTTC. This codes for CARRNYGTVEEYEQYF.

This clone appeared once. This chain connects TRBV7-2 to TRBJ2-2; D perhaps matches TRBD2 (6 bases). V was shortened by 1 base and J by 4 bases, with 13 bases between the two germline ends. CDR1 is SGHTA, CDR2 FQGNSA, per germline. The CDR3 is 16 residues long. CDR3 amino acids: CASSLGQRRGTGELFF. CDR3 nucleotides: TGTGCCAGCAGCTTAGGGCAGCGGCGGGGCACCGGGGAGCTGTTTTTT.

This chain connects TRBV7-6 to TRBJ2-3; 9 nucleotides line up with TRBD2. Trimming at V came to 4 bases and at J to 6 bases, leaving 11 bases not matched to a gene. This CDR3 comprises 16 residues. CDR1 is SGHVS and CDR2 is FNYEAQ in the germline V gene. CDR3 DNA: TGTGCCAGCAGCTCCTTAACGCGGGGGGGCCCCGATACGCAGTATTTT. Amino acid sequence: CASSSLTRGGPDTQYF.

The chain combines TRBV3-1 (or the pseudogene TRBV3-2) with TRBJ1-1, with D maybe TRBD1 (6 bases). Germline V gene lookup returns CDR1 LGHDT and CDR2 YNNKEL (reference sequence). The CDR3 consists of 15 residues. The V gene lost 3 bases and the J gene lost 5 bases, with 16 bases spanning the gap. The CDR3 region is CASSHAGARGTEAFF. DNA for the CDR3: TGTGCCAGCAGCCATGCGGGGGCGAGGGGAACTGAAGCTTTCTTT.

This chain joins TRBV4-3 and TRBJ2-3, with D tentatively TRBD2 (5 bases). Germline CDR1 and CDR2: LGHNA and YSLEER. V was cut by 0 bases and J by 1 base, with 17 bases left in between. The CDR3 is 18 residues long. The chain's CDR3 is CASSQDLPGGSRTDTQYF. The CDR3 bases are TGCGCCAGCAGCCAAGACCTCCCAGGCGGGTCTCGCACAGATACGCAGTATTTT.

The genes are TRBV3-1 (or the pseudogene TRBV3-2) and TRBJ1-2; 7 nucleotides match TRBD1. Trimming at V came to 1 base and at J to 8 bases, leaving 4 bases not matched to a gene. The CDR3 runs to 13 residues. CDR1 and CDR2 (germline): LGHDT, YNNKEL (reference sequence). The CDR3 loop reads CASSQGQGGGYTF. In DNA, the CDR3 is TGTGCCAGCAGCCAAGGACAGGGAGGCGGCTACACCTTC.

This rearrangement joins TRBV6-5 to TRBJ2-1; D may be TRBD1 (6 bases). This CDR3 spans 15 amino acids. Trimming took 5 bases from V and 0 from J, leaving 11 bases between them. Germline CDR1 is MNHEY and CDR2 is SVGAGI. CDR3 in DNA: TGTGCCAGCAGTCCCCCACAGGGCTCCTACAATGAGCAGTTCTTC. Its translation: CASSPPQGSYNEQFF.

The chain has TRBV19 and TRBJ2-5; possibly TRBD1 for D (6 bases). CDR1 LNHDA and CDR2 SQIVND come from the germline V gene (reference sequence). The CDR3 is 13 amino acids. Trimming pared 11 bases from V and 7 bases from J, leaving 20 bases between. CDR3 sequence: CAAADTGIGTQYF. CDR3 sequence (DNA): TGTGCCGCAGCCGACACAGGGATCGGGACCCAGTACTTC.

This chain links TRBV7-3 with TRBJ2-3; no clear D. The CDR3 has 15 amino acids. Trimming left V 0 bases short and J 3 bases short, with 10 bases between. The germline V gene encodes CDR1 SGHTA and CDR2 FQGTGA. The CDR3 sequence: CASSLTSARTDTQYF. The CDR3 DNA follows: TGTGCCAGCAGCTTAACGTCCGCTAGAACAGATACGCAGTATTTT.

This sequence joins TRBV7-9 and TRBJ2-3, with 7 bases matching TRBD1. The V and J ends lost 6 bases and 5 bases, in that order; junction bases with no gene match: 8. Germline V gene lookup returns CDR1 SEHNR and CDR2 FQNEAQ (reference sequence). The CDR3 has 14 residues. Here the CDR3 DNA reads TGTGCCAGCAGGGTGGGACAGAGTGAAGATACGCAGTATTTT. Amino acids: CASRVGQSEDTQYF.

The genes are TRBV11-3 and TRBJ2-7; 8 bases fit TRBD2. The CDR3 length is 16 residues. From germline, CDR1 is SGHNT and CDR2 YENEEA. V shed 3 bases and J 0 bases; nucleotides not matched to a gene: 7. CDR3 in DNA: TGTGCCAGCAGCTTCGGGGGGGACGCGTCCTCCTACGAGCAGTACTTC. This encodes CASSFGGDASSYEQYF.

The rearrangement uses TRBV12-3 or TRBV12-4 and TRBJ1-1; D call uncertain. Trimming stripped 6 bases from V and 4 bases from J, with 12 bases between. The CDR3 consists of 13 residues. In nucleotides, the CDR3 is TGTGCCAGCAGCCGGGGAGGGAGCACTGAAGCTTTCTTT. Amino acids: CASSRGGSTEAFF.

The chain joins TRBV19 to TRBJ1-2, with D maybe TRBD1 (5 bases). With 2 bases removed from V and 4 bases from J, the gap between germline ends came to 14 bases. This CDR3 spans 15 amino acids. Germline V gene sequence: CDR1 LNHDA, CDR2 SQIVND (reference sequence). Written as DNA, the CDR3 is TGTGCCAGTAGTATACTGGGCCTGGGGCCCTATGGCTACACCTTC. Residues: CASSILGLGPYGYTF.

The chain joins TRBV27 to TRBJ2-7; maybe TRBD2 (6 bases). Germline V gene sequence: CDR1 MNHEY, CDR2 SMNVEV (reference sequence). The CDR3 is 16 amino acids. Trimming shortened V by 6 bases and J by 2 bases, and 20 bases separated the two germline ends. The CDR3 bases are TGTGCCAGCAGCTGGAAAGGAGATCTAGCGACCTACGAGCAGTACTTC. It codes for CASSWKGDLATYEQYF.

This rearrangement joins TRBV6-6 to TRBJ1-1; D is undetermined. The V gene's germline CDR1 is MNHNY and CDR2 SVGAGI (reference sequence). With 4 bases removed from V and 6 bases from J, the gap between germline ends came to 9 bases. The CDR3 consists of 12 residues. In DNA form, the CDR3 reads TGTGCCAGCAGTTCGATGGGCCCTGAAGCTTTCTTT. It specifies CASSSMGPEAFF.

The chain carries TRBV5-1 and TRBJ2-2; D possibly corresponds to TRBD1 (5 bases). V was cut by 6 bases and J by 0 bases, with 9 bases left in between. The CDR3 length is 14 residues. The V gene's germline CDR1 is SGHRS and CDR2 YFSETQ. In DNA form, the CDR3 reads TGCGCCAGCAATCTGGACACGAACACCGGGGAGCTGTTTTTT. Protein: CASNLDTNTGELFF.

CDR3 sequence reads: CASHSGGAKNIQYF. DNA for the CDR3: TGTGCCAGTCATTCAGGGGGAGCCAAAAACATTCAGTACTTC. The chain combines TRBV28 with TRBJ2-4; TRBD1 matches at 7 bases. The CDR3 is 14 residues long. J gave up 0 bases and V 9 bases, and 5 bases lay outside the gene matches. Germline CDR1 reads MDHEN; CDR2 reads SYDVKM.

The sample holds one count of this clone. The rearrangement joins TRBV7-9 to TRBJ2-5; TRBD2 matches at 12 bases. CDR3 size: 18 residues. The J segment lost 4 bases and the V segment lost 2 bases, leaving 11 bases of the junction unmatched. CDR1 and CDR2 from the germline V gene are SEHNR and FQNEAQ (reference sequence). The DNA for the CDR3 is TGTGCCAGCAGCTTATTTGGTCTAGCGGGGGGGGACGTAGAGACCCAGTACTTC. The encoded protein is CASSLFGLAGGDVETQYF.

V and J are TRBV18 and TRBJ1-4; a possible D gene is TRBD1 (6 bases). The germline gives CDR1 KGHSH, CDR2 LQKENI. The CDR3 is 14 residues long. Trimming removed 2 bases from V and 7 bases from J, with 11 bases in between. CDR3 protein: CASSPRGSGEKLFF. The CDR3 DNA is TGTGCCAGCTCACCAAGGGGGTCGGGTGAAAAACTGTTTTTT.

This clone was detected only once. The rearrangement joins TRBV18 to TRBJ1-5; unclear D gene. V lost 2 bases and J 0 bases, leaving 5 bases between the germline ends. The CDR3 is 14 residues long. Germline V lookup: CDR1 KGHSH, CDR2 LQKENI. The CDR3: CASSPSNSNQPQHF. The CDR3 DNA sequence: TGTGCCAGCTCACCATCCAATAGCAATCAGCCCCAGCATTTT. The full variable domain, in which reference TRBV18 and TRBJ1-5 provide the parts outside the CDR3, is NAGVMQNPRHLVRRRGQEARLRCSPMKGHSHVYWYRQLPEEGLKFMVYLQKENIIDESGMPKERFSAEFPKEGPSILRIQQVVRGDSAAYFCASSPSNSNQPQHFGDGTRLSIL.

In DNA form, the CDR3 reads TGTGCCAGCAGCCAGCCGGGGGGTCCAGATACGCAGTATTTT. This sequence encodes CASSQPGGPDTQYF. The gene calls are TRBV5-4 and TRBJ2-3; the match to TRBD2 covers 7 bases. V lost 4 bases, J lost 4 bases, and 6 bases stayed unmatched. Looked up from germline, CDR1 is SGHNT and CDR2 is YYREEE (reference sequence). The CDR3 is 14 residues long. The complete variable domain, with remaining parts taken from reference TRBV5-4 and TRBJ2-3, reads ETGVTQSPTHLIKTRGQQVTLRCSSQSGHNTVSWYQQALGQGPQFIFQYYREEENGRGNFPPRFSGLQFPNYSSELNVNALELDDSALYLCASSQPGGPDTQYFGPGTRLTVL.

The genes are TRBV9 and TRBJ2-1; 10 bases agree with TRBD2. This CDR3 comprises 14 residues. Germline CDR1 and CDR2: SGDLS and YYNGEE. J gave up 4 bases and V 4 bases, and 2 bases lay outside the gene matches. CDR3 amino acids: CASSRTSGYNEQFF. The CDR3 nucleotides read TGTGCCAGCAGCAGGACTAGCGGATACAATGAGCAGTTCTTC.

This chain connects TRBV30 to TRBJ1-1, with D perhaps matching TRBD1 (5 bases). Trimming shortened V by 4 bases and J by 6 bases, and 15 bases separated the two germline ends. Germline V gene lookup returns CDR1 GTSNPN and CDR2 SVGIG (reference sequence). This CDR3 spans 13 amino acids. The CDR3 DNA sequence: TGTGCCTGGACCCGACAGAGAAGGGCTGAAGCTTTCTTT. This gives the protein CAWTRQRRAEAFF.